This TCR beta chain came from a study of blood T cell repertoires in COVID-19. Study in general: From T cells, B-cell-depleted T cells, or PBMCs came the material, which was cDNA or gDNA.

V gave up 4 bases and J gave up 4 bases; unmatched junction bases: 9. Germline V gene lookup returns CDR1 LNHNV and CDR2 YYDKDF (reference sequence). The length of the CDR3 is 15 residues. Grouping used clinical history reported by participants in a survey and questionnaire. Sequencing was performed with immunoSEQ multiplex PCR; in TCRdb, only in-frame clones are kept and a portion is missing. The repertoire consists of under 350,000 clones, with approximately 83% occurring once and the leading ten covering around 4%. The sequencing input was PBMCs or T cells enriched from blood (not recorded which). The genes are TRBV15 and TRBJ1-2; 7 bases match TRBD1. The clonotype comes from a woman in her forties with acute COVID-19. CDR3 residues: CATSTGQPTLYGYTF. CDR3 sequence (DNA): TGTGCCACCAGCACGGGACAGCCGACCCTCTATGGCTACACCTTC.